This TCR beta chain originates from a study of T cells in Graves' hyperthyroidism and ophthalmopathy. Germline lookup yields CDR1 DFQATT and CDR2 SNEGSKA (reference sequence). This CDR3 spans 12 amino acids. V lost 6 bases and J lost 2, with 11 bases in between. What was amplified from RNA transcripts were TCR beta CDR3 regions. The HTBI primer set drove a first-round RT-PCR of the TCR CDR3. Each CDR3 protein gets one entry after TCRdb re-called the multiplex PCR reads with MiXCR. The sample lists about 380,000 distinct CDR3 sequences, roughly 14% occurring once. Findings and caveats of the study: The model predicted ophthalmopathy a median around six months before onset. A 13 V-J signature model discriminated ophthalmopathy versus stable hyperthyroidism.

This clonotype was seen many times. Its matching antigen is unknown. What was sequenced was blood. This clonotype was sampled from a woman in her twenties or thirties with Graves' ophthalmopathy. The chain carries TRBV20-1 and TRBJ2-7, with D unclear. CDR3: CSARPATYEQYF. CDR3 in DNA: TGCAGTGCGCGTCCAGCCACCTACGAGCAGTACTTC.